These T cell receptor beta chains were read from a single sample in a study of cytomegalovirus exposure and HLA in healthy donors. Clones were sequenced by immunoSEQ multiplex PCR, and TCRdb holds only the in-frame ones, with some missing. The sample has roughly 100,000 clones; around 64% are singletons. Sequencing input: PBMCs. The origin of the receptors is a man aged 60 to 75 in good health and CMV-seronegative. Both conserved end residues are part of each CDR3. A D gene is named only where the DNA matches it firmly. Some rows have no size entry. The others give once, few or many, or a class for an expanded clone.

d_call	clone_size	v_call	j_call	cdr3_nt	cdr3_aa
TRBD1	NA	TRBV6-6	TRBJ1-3	TGTGCCAGCAGTTACGCCAACACAGGGGCTGGAAACACCATATATTTT	CASSYANTGAGNTIYF
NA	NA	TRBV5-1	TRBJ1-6	TGCGCCAGCAGCTTGGACGGGGGGCCGGGTAATTCACCCCTCCACTTT	CASSLDGGPGNSPLHF
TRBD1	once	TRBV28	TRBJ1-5	TGTGCCAGCAGAACAGGGGGCTTCGTTTTTCAGCCCCAGCATTTT	CASRTGGFVFQPQHF
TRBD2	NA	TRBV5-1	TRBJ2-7	TGCGCCACACGAACAGCGGGAAATCTTGCCGAGCAGTACTTC	CATRTAGNLAEQYF
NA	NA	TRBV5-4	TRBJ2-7	TGTGCCAGCAGCGGGAGGACGCGGAGCTCCTACGAGCAGTACTTC	CASSGRTRSSYEQYF
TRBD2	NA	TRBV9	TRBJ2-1	TGTGCCAGCAGCGTAGGTTTAGCGGGTCTGGATGAGCAGTTCTTC	CASSVGLAGLDEQFF
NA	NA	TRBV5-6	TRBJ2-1	TGTGCCAGCAGCCTCCAGCTGGCGGAACGGCATGAGCAGTTCTTC	CASSLQLAERHEQFF
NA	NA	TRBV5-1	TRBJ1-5	TGCGCCAGCAGCTTAGAGAATAGCAATCAGCCCCAGCATTTT	CASSLENSNQPQHF
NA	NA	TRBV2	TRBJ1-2	TGTGCCAGCGAGGGACAACTTAACTATGGCTACACCTTC	CASEGQLNYGYTF
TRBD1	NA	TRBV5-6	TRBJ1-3	TGTGCCAGCAGCTTGGGAGGACAGGGGTACACCATATATTTT	CASSLGGQGYTIYF
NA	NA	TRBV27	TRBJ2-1	TGTGCCAGCAGTTACGGAGACTTGAGCTCCTACAATGAGCAGCTCTTC	CASSYGDLSSYNEQLF
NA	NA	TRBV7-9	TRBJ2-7	TGTGCCAGCAGCCTAAACCAGGGGCTCAACGAGCAGTACTTC	CASSLNQGLNEQYF
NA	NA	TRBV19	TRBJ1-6	TGTGCCAGCCCGATTGGGGCAAACACTTGCTCCTATAATTCACCCCTCCACTTT	CASPIGANTCSYNSPLHF
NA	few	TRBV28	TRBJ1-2	TGTGCCAGCAGTTCCCAGCGGGGGGCTGGCTACACCTTC	CASSSQRGAGYTF
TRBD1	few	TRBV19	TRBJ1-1	TGTGCCAGTAGTAGCCCAGGGGGGATCGCTGAAGCTTTCTTT	CASSSPGGIAEAFF
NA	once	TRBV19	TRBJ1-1	TGTGCCAGTAGTATTGACTACTTCAACACTGAAGCTTTCTTT	CASSIDYFNTEAFF
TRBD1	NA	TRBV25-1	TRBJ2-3	TGTGCCAGCAGTGTTGGTGGTCGACAGGGAAGCACAGATACGCAGTATTTT	CASSVGGRQGSTDTQYF
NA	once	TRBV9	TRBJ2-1	TGTGCCAGCAGCGTAGAAATCTCCAATGAGCAGTTCTTC	CASSVEISNEQFF
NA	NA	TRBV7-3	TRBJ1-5	TGTGCCAGCAGGGGAGGCCAGCCCCAGCATTTT	CASRGGQPQHF
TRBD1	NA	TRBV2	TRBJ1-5	TGTGCCAGCAAATTGGGACAGGGGCACCGCAATCAGCCCCAGCATTTT	CASKLGQGHRNQPQHF
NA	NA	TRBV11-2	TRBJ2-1	TGTGCCAGCAGCTTAGCCTTCCAGGGTCGCAATGAGCAGTTCTTC	CASSLAFQGRNEQFF
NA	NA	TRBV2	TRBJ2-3	TGTGCCAGCAGTGGACAGGGGAGGGGGGATACGCAGTATTTT	CASSGQGRGDTQYF
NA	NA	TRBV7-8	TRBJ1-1	TGTGCCAGCAGCGAGCAAAGGAACACTGAAGCTTTCTTT	CASSEQRNTEAFF
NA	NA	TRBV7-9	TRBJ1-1	TGTGCCAGCAGCCGAGACAGCGTTGTTTACACTGAAGCTTTCTTT	CASSRDSVVYTEAFF
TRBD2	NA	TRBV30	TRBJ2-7	TGTGCCTGGAGTGTTTTTGTCGCAGCTAGCGGGGCCACCTACGAGCAGTACTTC	CAWSVFVAASGATYEQYF
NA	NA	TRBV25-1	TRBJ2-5	TGTGCCAGCAGCCAAGGGGTGTCGGAGACCCAGTACTTC	CASSQGVSETQYF
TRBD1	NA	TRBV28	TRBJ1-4	TGTGCCAGCAGTTTTTATCACCGACAGGGTCATGAAAAACTGTTTTTT	CASSFYHRQGHEKLFF
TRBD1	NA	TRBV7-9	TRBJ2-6	TGTGCCAGCAGCTACGACAGGGCCGTAAAATCCTCTGGGGCCAACGTCCTGACTTTC	CASSYDRAVKSSGANVLTF
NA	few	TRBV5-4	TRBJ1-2	TGTGCCAGCAGATATGACAGCTATGGCTACACCTTC	CASRYDSYGYTF
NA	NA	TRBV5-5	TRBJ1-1	TGTGCCAGCAGCTTGGAGGGACTGACCTTGAACACTGAAGCTTTCTTT	CASSLEGLTLNTEAFF
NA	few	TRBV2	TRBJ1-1	TGTGCCAGCGGTGGACAGAGGAACACTGAAGCTTTCTTT	CASGGQRNTEAFF